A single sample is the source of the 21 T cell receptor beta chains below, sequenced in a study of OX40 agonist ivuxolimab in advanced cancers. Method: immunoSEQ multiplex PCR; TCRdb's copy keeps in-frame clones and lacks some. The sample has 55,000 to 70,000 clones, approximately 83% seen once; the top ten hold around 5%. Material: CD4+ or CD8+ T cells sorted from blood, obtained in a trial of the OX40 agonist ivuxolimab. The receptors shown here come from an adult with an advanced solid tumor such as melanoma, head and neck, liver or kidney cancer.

The CDR3: CASSEEGENTEAFF. Written as DNA, the CDR3 is TGTGCCAGCAGTGAAGAGGGGGAGAACACTGAAGCTTTCTTT. V is TRBV6-4 and J is TRBJ1-1; TRBD1 is a possible D gene (6 bases). Germline loops: CDR1 MRHNA, CDR2 SNTAGT. The length of the CDR3 is 14 residues. Between the trimmed V and J ends, which lost 3 bases and 1 base, there was a span of 9 bases.

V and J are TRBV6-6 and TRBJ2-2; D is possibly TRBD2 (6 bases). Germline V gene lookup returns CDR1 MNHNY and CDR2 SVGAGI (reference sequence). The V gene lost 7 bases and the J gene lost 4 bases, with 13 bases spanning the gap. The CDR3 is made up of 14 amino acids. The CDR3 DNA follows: TGTGCCAGCATGTGGGCGGGGCCCACCGGGGAGCTGTTTTTT. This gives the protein CASMWAGPTGELFF.

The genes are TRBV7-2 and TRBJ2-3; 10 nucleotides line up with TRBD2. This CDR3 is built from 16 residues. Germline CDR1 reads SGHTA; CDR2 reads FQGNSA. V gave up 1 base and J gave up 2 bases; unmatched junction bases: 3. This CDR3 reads CASSLVGTSVTDTQYF. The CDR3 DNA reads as TGTGCCAGCAGCTTAGTAGGGACTAGCGTCACAGATACGCAGTATTTT. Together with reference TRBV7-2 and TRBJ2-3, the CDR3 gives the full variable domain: GAGVSQSPSNKVTEKGKDVELRCDPISGHTALYWYRQSLGQGLEFLIYFQGNSAPDKSGLPSDRFSAERTGGSVSTLTIQRTQQEDSAVYLCASSLVGTSVTDTQYFGPGTRLTVL.

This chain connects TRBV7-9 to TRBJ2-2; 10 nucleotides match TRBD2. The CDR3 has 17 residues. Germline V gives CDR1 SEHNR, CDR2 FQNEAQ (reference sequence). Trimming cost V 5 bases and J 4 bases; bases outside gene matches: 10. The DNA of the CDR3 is TGTGCCAGCAGCACAAGAGCGGGGGGGCAGAGCACCGGGGAGCTGTTTTTT. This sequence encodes CASSTRAGGQSTGELFF.

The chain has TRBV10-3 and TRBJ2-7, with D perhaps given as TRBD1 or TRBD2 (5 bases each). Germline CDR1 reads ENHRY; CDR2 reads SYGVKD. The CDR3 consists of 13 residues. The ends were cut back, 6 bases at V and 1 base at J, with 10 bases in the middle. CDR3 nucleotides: TGTGCCATCAGAGGGGACGGATCCTACGAGCAGTACTTC. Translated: CAIRGDGSYEQYF.

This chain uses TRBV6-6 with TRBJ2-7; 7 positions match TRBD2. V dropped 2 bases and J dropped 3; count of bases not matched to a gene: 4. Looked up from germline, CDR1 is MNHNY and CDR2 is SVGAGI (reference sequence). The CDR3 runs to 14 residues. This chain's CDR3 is CASSYGGLNYEQYF. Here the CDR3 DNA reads TGTGCCAGCAGTTACGGGGGACTAAACTACGAGCAGTACTTC.

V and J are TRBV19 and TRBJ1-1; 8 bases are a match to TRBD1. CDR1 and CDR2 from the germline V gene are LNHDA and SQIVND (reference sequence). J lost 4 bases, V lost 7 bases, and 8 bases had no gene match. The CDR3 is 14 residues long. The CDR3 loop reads CASNHRGLATEAFF. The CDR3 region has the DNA TGTGCCAGTAATCACAGGGGGTTAGCCACTGAAGCTTTCTTT.

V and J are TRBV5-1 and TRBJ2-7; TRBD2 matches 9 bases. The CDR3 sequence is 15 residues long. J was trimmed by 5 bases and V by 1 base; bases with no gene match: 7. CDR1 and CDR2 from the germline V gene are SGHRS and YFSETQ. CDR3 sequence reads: CASSLNSGSVDEQYF. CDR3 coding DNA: TGCGCCAGCAGCTTGAATAGCGGGAGTGTCGACGAGCAGTACTTC.

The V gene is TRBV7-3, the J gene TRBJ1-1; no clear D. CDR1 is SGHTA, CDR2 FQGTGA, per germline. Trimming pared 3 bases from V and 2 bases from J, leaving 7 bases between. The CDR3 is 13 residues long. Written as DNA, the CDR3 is TGTGCCAGCAGCTTTTTAAAAAACACTGAAGCTTTCTTT. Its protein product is CASSFLKNTEAFF.

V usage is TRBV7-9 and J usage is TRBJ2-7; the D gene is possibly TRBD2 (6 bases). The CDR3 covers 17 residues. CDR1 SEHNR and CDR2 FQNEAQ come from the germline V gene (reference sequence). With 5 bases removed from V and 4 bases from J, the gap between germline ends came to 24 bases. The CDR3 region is CASSHPAGQGTSYEQYF. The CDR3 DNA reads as TGTGCCAGCAGCCACCCGGCGGGGCAGGGTACATCGTACGAGCAGTACTTC.

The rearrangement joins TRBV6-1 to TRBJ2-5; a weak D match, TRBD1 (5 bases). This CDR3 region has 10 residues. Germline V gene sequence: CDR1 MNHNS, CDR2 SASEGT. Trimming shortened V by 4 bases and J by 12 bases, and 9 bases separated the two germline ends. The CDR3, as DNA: TGTGCCAGCAGTGTTGGACATGAGTACTTC. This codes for CASSVGHEYF.

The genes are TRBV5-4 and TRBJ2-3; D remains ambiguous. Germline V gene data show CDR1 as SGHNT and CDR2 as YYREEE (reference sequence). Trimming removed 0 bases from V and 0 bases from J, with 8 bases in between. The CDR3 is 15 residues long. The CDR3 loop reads CASSLAWQSTDTQYF. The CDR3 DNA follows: TGTGCCAGCAGCTTGGCCTGGCAGAGCACAGATACGCAGTATTTT.

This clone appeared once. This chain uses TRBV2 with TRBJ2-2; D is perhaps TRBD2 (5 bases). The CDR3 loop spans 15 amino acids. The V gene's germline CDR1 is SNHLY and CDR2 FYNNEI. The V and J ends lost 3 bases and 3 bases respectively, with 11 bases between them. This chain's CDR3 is CASSDDGVDTGELFF. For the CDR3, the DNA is TGTGCCAGCAGTGACGACGGGGTAGACACCGGGGAGCTGTTTTTT.

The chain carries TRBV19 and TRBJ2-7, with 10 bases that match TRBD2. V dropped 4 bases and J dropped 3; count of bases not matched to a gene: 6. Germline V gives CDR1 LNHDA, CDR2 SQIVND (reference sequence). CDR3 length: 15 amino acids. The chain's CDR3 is CASSTQAGGIYEQYF. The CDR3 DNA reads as TGTGCCAGTAGTACACAAGCGGGAGGGATCTACGAGCAGTACTTC.

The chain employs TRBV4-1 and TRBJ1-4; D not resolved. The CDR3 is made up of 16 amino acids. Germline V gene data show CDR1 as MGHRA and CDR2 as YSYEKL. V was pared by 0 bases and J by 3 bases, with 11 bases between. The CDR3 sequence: CASSQDTRRANEKLFF. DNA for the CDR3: TGCGCCAGCAGCCAAGATACCAGGCGAGCTAATGAAAAACTGTTTTTT.

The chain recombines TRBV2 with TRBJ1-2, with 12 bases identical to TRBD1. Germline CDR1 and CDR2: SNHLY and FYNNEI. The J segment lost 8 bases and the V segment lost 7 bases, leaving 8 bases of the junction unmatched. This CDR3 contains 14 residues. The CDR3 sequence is CASNAGQGAGGYTF. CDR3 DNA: TGTGCCAGCAATGCGGGACAGGGGGCAGGAGGCTACACCTTC.

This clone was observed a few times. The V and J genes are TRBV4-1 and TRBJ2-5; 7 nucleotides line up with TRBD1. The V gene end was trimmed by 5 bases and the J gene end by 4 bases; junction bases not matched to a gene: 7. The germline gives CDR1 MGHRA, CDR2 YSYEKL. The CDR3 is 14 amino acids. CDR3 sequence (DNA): TGCGCCAGCAGCGAAGGGGGCCGTCGAGAGACCCAGTACTTC. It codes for CASSEGGRRETQYF.

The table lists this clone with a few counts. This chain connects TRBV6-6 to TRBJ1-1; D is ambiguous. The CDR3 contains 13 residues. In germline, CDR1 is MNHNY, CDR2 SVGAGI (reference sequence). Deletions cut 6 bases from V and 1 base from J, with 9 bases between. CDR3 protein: CASRLDGNTEAFF. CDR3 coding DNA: TGTGCCAGCAGACTCGACGGGAACACTGAAGCTTTCTTT.

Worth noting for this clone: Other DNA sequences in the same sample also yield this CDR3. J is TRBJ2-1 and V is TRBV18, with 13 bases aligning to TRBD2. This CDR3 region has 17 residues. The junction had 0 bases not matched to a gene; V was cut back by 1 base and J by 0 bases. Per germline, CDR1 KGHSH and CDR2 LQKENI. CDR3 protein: CASSPRTSGSSYNEQFF. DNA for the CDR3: TGTGCCAGCTCACCACGGACTAGCGGGAGCTCCTACAATGAGCAGTTCTTC.

CDR3 residues: CASSIDLTGERFF. In DNA form, the CDR3 reads TGTGCCAGTAGTATAGATCTCACAGGGGAACGGTTCTTC. This chain uses TRBV19 with TRBJ2-1, with 7 bases that match TRBD1. Germline V gene lookup returns CDR1 LNHDA and CDR2 SQIVND (reference sequence). The CDR3 consists of 13 residues. Germline trimming cut 0 bases from V and 15 bases from J; bases unmatched to any gene: 8.

For the CDR3, the DNA is TGTGCCAGCAGCCTAAGGGACAGTCGGCCGTGGTCGCCCGAGCAGTACTTC. This sequence encodes CASSLRDSRPWSPEQYF. The chain recombines TRBV5-6 with TRBJ2-7; TRBD1 matches 7 bases. CDR3 length equals 17 residues. J was trimmed by 6 bases and V by 4 bases; bases with no gene match: 19. Germline V gives CDR1 SGHDT, CDR2 YYEEEE.